This T cell receptor (beta chain) was sequenced in a study of CD8 T cells in Susac syndrome. Germline CDR1 is SSHAT and CDR2 is FNYEAQ (reference sequence). CDR3 size: 16 residues. FACS enriched CD8+ TEMRA cells, while bulk CD8+ and CD4+ were negatively isolated. Findings and caveats of the study: The study's TCR sequencing and HLA analysis drew on a certain number of individuals. That number was acknowledged as relatively small.

Comment on this clonotype: Its antigen is still unknown. A read error may produce the germline difference seen at one junction end.

Reverse transcription of roughly 0.5 to 1 ug RNA was carried out with random hexamers. Amplification of the TCR beta CDR3 was carried out by immunoSEQ multiplex PCR, which spanned a total of 54 Vbeta and 13 Jbeta segments. TCRdb recomputed calls from the immunoSEQ multiplex PCR reads with MiXCR, one row per CDR3 protein. The table has around 200,000 distinct CDR3 sequences, approximately 95% seen once. Sequenced: CD4+ T cells from PBMCs. The genes are TRBV7-7 and TRBJ2-5; 9 nucleotides agree with TRBD2. This TCR was recovered from a human donor with multiple sclerosis. CDR3 DNA sequence: TGTGCTAGCAGCTTAGATTGGCGGGGGGGGTCGGAGACCCAGTACTTC. This sequence encodes CASSLDWRGGSETQYF.